This TCR beta chain came from a study of blood T cell repertoires in COVID-19. Study overall: Sites in the United States, Italy and Spain provided acute and convalescent COVID-19 samples. In each case, the material was cDNA or gDNA derived from T cells, B-cell-depleted T cells, or PBMCs.

Trimming cost V 5 bases and J 2 bases, with 14 bases left between them. This CDR3 has 15 amino acids. Per germline, CDR1 KGHDR and CDR2 SFDVKD. Study processing details: By means of reference gene primer amplification, nucleated cell counts were estimated. The repertoire was sequenced with immunoSEQ multiplex PCR; TCRdb's copy has only in-frame clones and lacks some. The DNA was the basis for D and trimming; V, J and clone size are from that table. The sample consists of 300,000 or so clones, 90% of them appearing once. This TCR derives from a woman in her thirties or forties with acute or convalescent COVID-19. V and J are TRBV24-1 and TRBJ1-1, with D unclear. The sample comprised peripheral blood. In DNA, the CDR3 is TGTGCCACCAGTGCCTCCGAACGGGTTAACACTGAAGCTTTCTTT. Translating gives CATSASERVNTEAFF.